This T cell receptor (beta chain) was captured in a study of siplizumab effects on memory and regulatory T cells. Worth noting for this clone: Antigen: not known.

Study findings and constraints: No functional test confirmed suppression by proliferating siplizumab-culture Tregs.

CDR3 length: 14 residues. V lost 0 bases and J lost 6; bases outside the gene matches: 4. Per the germline V gene, CDR1 is MNHEY and CDR2 is SVGAGI. Libraries were prepared by immunoSEQ multiplex PCR; TCRdb keeps only in-frame clonotypes and omits some of them. The data show approximately 82,000 clones, roughly 86% seen once. Input material: Tregs sorted from blood. The V call is TRBV6-5, the J call TRBJ1-2, with 7 bases matching TRBD1. This receptor was obtained from a human donor in good health. CDR3 sequence (DNA): TGTGCCAGCAGTTACTCCTGGCAGGGGGATGGCTACACCTTC. Translated: CASSYSWQGDGYTF.